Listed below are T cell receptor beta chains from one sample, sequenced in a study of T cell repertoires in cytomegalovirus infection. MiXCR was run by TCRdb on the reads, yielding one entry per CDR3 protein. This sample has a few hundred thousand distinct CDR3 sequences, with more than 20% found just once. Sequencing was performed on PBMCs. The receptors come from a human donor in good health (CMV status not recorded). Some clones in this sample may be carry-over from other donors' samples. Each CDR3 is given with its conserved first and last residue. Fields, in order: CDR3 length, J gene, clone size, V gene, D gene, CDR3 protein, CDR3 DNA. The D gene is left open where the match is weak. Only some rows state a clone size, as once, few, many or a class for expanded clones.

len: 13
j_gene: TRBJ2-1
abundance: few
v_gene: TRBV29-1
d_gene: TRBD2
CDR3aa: CSGLAGVYNEQFF
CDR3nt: TGCAGCGGCCTAGCGGGAGTCTACAATGAGCAGTTCTTC

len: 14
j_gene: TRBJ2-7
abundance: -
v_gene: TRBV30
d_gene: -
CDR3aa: CAWSVHRAFIEQYF
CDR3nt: TGTGCCTGGAGTGTCCACAGGGCCTTCATCGAGCAGTACTTC

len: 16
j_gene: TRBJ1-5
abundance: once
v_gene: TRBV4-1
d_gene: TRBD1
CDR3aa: CASSHRDRGGSQPQHF
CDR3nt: TGTGCCAGCAGCCACCGAGACAGGGGAGGTAGTCAGCCCCAGCATTTT

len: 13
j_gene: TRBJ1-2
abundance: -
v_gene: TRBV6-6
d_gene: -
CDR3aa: CASSYEENYGYTF
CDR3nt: TGTGCCAGCAGTTACGAAGAGAACTATGGCTACACCTTC

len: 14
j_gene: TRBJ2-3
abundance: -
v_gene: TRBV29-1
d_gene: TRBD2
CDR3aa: CSVVSRERTDTQYF
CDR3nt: TGCAGCGTTGTGTCGCGGGAGAGGACAGATACGCAGTATTTT

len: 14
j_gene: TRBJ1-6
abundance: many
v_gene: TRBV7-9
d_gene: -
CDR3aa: CASSLEQYNSPLHF
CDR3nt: TGTGCCAGCAGCTTAGAACAGTATAATTCACCCCTCCACTTT

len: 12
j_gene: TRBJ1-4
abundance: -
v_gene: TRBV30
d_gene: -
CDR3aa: CAWSRSGEKLFF
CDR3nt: TGTGCCTGGAGTAGATCGGGCGAAAAACTGTTTTTT

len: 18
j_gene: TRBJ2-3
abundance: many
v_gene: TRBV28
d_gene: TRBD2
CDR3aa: CASSKKLTSGGRRDTQYF
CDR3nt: TGTGCCAGCAGTAAGAAGCTTACTAGCGGGGGAAGACGAGATACGCAGTATTTT

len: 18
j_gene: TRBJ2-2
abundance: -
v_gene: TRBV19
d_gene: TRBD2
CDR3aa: CASSRRRASGSSTGELFF
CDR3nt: TGTGCCAGTAGTCGTAGAAGGGCTAGCGGGAGTAGTACCGGGGAGCTGTTTTTT

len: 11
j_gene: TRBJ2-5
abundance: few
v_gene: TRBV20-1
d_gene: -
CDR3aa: CSAGLVETQYF
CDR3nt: TGCAGTGCAGGGTTGGTGGAGACCCAGTACTTC

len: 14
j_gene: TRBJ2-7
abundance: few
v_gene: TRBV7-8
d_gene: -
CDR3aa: CASSLGAHPGEQYF
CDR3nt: TGTGCCAGCAGCTTAGGTGCCCACCCAGGCGAGCAGTACTTC

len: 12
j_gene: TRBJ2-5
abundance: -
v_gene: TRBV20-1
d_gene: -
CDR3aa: CSADRGGEAQYF
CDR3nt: TGCAGTGCTGATAGGGGTGGGGAGGCCCAGTACTTC

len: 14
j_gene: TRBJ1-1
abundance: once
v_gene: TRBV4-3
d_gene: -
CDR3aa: CASSPQDRRTEAFF
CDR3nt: TGCGCCAGCAGCCCCCAGGACAGACGGACTGAAGCTTTCTTT

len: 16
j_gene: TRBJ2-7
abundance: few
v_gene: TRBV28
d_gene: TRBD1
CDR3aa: CASSSPADRGSYEQYF
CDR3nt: TGTGCCAGCTCTTCCCCGGCGGACAGGGGGTCCTACGAGCAGTACTTC

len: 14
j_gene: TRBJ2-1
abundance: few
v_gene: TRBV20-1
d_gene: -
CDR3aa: CSASWPKWNNEQFF
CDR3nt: TGCAGTGCTAGTTGGCCGAAGTGGAACAATGAGCAGTTCTTC

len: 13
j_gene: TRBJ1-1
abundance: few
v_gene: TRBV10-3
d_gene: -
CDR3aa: CAISERNRDEAFF
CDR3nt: TGTGCCATCAGTGAGAGGAACAGAGATGAAGCTTTCTTT

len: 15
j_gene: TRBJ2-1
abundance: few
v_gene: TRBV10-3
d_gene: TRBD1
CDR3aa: CAIRTGTGGWDEQFF
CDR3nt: TGTGCCATCAGAACCGGGACAGGGGGCTGGGATGAGCAGTTCTTC

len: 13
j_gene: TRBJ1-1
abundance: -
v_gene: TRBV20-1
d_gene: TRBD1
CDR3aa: CSARTGLNTEAFF
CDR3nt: TGCAGTGCCAGGACAGGTTTGAACACTGAAGCTTTCTTT

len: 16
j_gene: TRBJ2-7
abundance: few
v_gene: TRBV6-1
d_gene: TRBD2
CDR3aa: CASSEGEGPFSYEQYF
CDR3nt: TGTGCCAGCAGTGAAGGGGAGGGCCCCTTCTCCTACGAGCAGTACTTC

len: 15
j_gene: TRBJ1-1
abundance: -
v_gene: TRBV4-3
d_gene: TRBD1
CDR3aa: CASSHGTGLNTEAFF
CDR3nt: TGCGCCAGCAGCCACGGGACAGGGTTGAACACTGAAGCTTTCTTT

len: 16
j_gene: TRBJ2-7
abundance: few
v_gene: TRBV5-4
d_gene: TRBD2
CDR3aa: CASSPLGGGPSYEQYF
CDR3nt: TGTGCCAGCAGCCCCCTGGGGGGAGGGCCCTCCTACGAGCAGTACTTC

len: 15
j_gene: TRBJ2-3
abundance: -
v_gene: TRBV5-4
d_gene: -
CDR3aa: CASSVDQKSTDTQYF
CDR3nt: TGTGCCAGCAGCGTCGACCAGAAGAGCACAGATACGCAGTATTTT

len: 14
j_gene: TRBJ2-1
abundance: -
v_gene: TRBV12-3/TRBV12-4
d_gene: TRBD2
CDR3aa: CASRRLAAYYKPFF
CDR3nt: TGTGCCAGCAGGAGACTAGCGGCCTATTACAAACCGTTCTTC

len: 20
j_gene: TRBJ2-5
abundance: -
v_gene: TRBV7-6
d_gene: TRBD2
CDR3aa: CASSLFALRTSGRVVETQYF
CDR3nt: TGTGCCAGCAGCTTATTCGCTTTGAGGACTAGCGGGAGGGTTGTTGAGACCCAGTACTTC

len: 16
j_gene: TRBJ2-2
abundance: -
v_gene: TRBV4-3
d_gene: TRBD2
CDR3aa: CASSRGSGRVAGELFF
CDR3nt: TGCGCCAGCAGCCGAGGAAGCGGGAGAGTTGCCGGGGAGCTGTTTTTT

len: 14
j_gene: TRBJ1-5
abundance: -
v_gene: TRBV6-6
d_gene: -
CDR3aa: CASSYRGGDQPQHF
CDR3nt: TGTGCCAGCAGTTACAGGGGGGGGGATCAGCCCCAGCATTTT

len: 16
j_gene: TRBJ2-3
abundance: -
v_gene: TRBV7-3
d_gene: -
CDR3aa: CASSSLGTRGSDTQYF
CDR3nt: TGTGCCAGCAGCTCGCTGGGGACACGCGGATCGGATACGCAGTATTTT

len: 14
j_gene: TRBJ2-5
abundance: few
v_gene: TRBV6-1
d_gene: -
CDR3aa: CASSYRRPQETQYF
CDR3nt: TGTGCCAGCAGTTACAGGAGACCCCAAGAGACCCAGTACTTC

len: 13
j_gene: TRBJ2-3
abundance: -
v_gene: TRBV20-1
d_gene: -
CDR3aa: CSARGVVGDTQYF
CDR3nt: TGCAGTGCTAGAGGGGTGGTTGGAGATACGCAGTATTTT

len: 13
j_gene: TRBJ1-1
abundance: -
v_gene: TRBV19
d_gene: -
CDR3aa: CASSARTSTEAFF
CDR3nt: TGTGCCAGTAGTGCCAGGACGTCCACTGAAGCTTTCTTT

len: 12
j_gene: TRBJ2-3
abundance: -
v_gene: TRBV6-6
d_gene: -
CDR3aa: CASSYWGDTQYF
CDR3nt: TGTGCCAGCAGTTACTGGGGGGATACGCAGTATTTT

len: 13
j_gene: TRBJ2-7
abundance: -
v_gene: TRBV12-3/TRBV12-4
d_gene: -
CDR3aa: CASSSGSVYEQYF
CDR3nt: TGTGCCAGCAGTTCGGGGTCTGTCTACGAGCAGTACTTC

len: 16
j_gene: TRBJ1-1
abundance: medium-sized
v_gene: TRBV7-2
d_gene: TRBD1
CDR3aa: CASSPHGTGMNTEAFF
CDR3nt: TGTGCCAGCAGCCCCCACGGGACAGGCATGAACACTGAAGCTTTCTTT

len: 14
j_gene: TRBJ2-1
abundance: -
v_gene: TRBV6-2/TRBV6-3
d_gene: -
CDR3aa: CASTRGSGYNEQFF
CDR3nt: TGTGCCAGCACCCGGGGTAGCGGCTACAATGAGCAGTTCTTC

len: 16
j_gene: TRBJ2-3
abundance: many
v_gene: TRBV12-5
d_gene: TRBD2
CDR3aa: CASGSGLAGNTDTQYF
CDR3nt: TGTGCTAGTGGCTCCGGACTAGCGGGGAACACAGATACGCAGTATTTT

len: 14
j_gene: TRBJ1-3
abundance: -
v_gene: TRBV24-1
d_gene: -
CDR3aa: CATSDFTSGNTIYF
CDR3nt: TGTGCCACCAGTGATTTTACTTCTGGAAACACCATATATTTT

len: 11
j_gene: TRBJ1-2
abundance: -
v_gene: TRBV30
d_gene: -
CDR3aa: CAWSVPYGYTF
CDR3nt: TGTGCCTGGAGTGTCCCCTATGGCTACACCTTC

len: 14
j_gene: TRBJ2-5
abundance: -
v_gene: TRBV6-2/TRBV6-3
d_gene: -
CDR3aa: CASSYGLIQETQYF
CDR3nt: TGTGCCAGCAGTTACGGCCTAATCCAAGAGACCCAGTACTTC

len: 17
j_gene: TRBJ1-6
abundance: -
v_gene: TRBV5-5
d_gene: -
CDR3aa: CASSPGTFILRNSPLHF
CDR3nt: TGTGCCAGCAGCCCCGGGACATTTATTCTCCGCAATTCACCCCTCCACTTT

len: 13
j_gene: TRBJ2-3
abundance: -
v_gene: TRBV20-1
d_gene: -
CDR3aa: CSASHSSTDTQYF
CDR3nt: TGCAGTGCTTCCCACTCTAGCACAGATACGCAGTATTTT

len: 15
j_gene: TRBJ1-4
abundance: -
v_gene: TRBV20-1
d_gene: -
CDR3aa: CSARLEGQSNEKLFF
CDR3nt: TGCAGTGCTAGGCTAGAGGGGCAATCTAATGAAAAACTGTTTTTT

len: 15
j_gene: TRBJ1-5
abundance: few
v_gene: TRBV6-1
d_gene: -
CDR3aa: CASSGTLGTNQPQHF
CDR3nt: TGTGCCAGCAGTGGGACCCTAGGGACCAATCAGCCCCAGCATTTT

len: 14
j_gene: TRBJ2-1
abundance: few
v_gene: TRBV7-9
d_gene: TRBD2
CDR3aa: CASSPTSGRGEQFF
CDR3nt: TGTGCCAGTTCGCCGACTAGCGGGAGAGGTGAGCAGTTCTTC

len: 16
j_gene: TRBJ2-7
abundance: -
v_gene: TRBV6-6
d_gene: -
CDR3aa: CASSYVTGLSSYEQYF
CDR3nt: TGTGCCAGCAGTTACGTCACAGGGTTATCCTCCTACGAGCAGTACTTC

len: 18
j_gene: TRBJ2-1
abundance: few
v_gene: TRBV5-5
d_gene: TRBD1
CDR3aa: CASSLWATSGQGYNEQFF
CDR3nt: TGTGCCAGCAGCTTGTGGGCCACCTCGGGACAGGGGTACAATGAGCAGTTCTTC

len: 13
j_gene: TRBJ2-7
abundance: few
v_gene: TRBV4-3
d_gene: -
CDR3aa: CASSQELAGEQYF
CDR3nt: TGCGCCAGCAGCCAAGAGCTAGCTGGCGAGCAGTACTTC

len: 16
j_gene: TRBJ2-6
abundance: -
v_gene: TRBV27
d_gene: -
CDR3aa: CASSPRLISGANVLTF
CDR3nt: TGTGCCAGCAGTCCCAGACTGATCTCTGGGGCCAACGTCCTGACTTTC

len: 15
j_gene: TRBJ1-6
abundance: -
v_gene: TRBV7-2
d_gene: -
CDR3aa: CASSPRTVYNSPLHF
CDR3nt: TGTGCCAGCAGCCCCAGGACAGTTTATAATTCACCCCTCCACTTT